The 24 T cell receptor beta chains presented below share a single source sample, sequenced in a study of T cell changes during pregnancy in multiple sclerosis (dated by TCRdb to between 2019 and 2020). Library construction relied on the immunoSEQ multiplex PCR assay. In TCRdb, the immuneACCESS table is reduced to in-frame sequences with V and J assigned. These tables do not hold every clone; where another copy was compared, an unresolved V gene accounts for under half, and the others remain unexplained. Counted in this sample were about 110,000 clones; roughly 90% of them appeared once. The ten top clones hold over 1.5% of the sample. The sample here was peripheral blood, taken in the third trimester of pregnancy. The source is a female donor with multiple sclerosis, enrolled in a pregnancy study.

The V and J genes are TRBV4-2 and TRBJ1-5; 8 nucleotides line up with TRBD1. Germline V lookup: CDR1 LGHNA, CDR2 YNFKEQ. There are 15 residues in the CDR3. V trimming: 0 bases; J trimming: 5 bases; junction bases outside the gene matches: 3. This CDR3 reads CASSQDQGAHQPQHF. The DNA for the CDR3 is TGTGCCAGCAGCCAAGATCAGGGGGCCCATCAGCCCCAGCATTTT.

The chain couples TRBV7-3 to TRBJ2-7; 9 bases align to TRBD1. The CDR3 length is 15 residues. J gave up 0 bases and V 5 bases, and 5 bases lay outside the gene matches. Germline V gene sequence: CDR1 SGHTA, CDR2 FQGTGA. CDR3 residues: CASSLGTGSSYEQYF. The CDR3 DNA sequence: TGTGCCAGCAGCCTGGGGACAGGGAGCTCCTACGAGCAGTACTTC.

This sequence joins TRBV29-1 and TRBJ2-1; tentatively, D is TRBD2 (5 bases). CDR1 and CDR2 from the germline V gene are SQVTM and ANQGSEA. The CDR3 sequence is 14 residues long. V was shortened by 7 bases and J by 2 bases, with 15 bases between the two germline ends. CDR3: CSAAASGTYNEQFF. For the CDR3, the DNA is TGCAGCGCCGCTGCCAGCGGTACCTACAATGAGCAGTTCTTC.

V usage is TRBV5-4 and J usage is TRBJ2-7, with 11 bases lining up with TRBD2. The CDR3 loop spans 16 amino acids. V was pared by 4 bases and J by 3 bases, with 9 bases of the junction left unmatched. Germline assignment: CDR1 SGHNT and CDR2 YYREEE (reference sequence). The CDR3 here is CASSLEPGTSGYEQYF. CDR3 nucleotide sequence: TGTGCCAGCAGCCTGGAACCCGGGACTAGCGGCTACGAGCAGTACTTC. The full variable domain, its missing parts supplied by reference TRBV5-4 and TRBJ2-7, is ETGVTQSPTHLIKTRGQQVTLRCSSQSGHNTVSWYQQALGQGPQFIFQYYREEENGRGNFPPRFSGLQFPNYSSELNVNALELDDSALYLCASSLEPGTSGYEQYFGPGTRLTVT.

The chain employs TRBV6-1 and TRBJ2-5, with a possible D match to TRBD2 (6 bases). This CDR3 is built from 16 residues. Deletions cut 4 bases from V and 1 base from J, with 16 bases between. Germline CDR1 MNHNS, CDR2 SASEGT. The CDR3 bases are TGTGCCAGCAGTGCGTTTCTATCGGAGGGCCAAGAGACCCAGTACTTC. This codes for CASSAFLSEGQETQYF.

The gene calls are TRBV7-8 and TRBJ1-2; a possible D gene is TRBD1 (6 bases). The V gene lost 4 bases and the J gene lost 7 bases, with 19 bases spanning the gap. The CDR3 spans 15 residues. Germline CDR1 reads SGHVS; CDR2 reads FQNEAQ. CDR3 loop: CASSSRGGAEGGYTF. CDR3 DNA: TGTGCCAGCAGCTCCCGGGGGGGCGCCGAGGGTGGCTACACCTTC.

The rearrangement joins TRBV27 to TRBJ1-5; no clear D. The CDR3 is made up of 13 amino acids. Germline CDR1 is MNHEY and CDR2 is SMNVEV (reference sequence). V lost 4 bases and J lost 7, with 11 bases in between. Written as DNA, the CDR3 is TGTGCCAGCAGTTCCCGCGGTAGCCAGCCCCAGCATTTT. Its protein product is CASSSRGSQPQHF.

CDR3 residues: CATIDEGHSYNEQFF. The CDR3 DNA reads TGTGCCACAATTGACGAAGGACACTCCTACAATGAGCAGTTCTTC. The V gene is TRBV5-4, the J gene TRBJ2-1, with D maybe TRBD1 (5 bases). The CDR3 extends over 15 amino acids. Trimming took off 9 bases at V and 0 bases at J, with 16 bases between the two ends. Germline V gene data show CDR1 as SGHNT and CDR2 as YYREEE (reference sequence).

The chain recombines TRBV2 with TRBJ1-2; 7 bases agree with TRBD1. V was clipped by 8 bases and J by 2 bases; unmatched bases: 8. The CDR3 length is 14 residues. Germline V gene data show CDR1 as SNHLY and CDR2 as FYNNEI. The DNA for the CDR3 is TGTGCCAGCGGAGCGACAGGGCTAAACTATGGCTACACCTTC. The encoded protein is CASGATGLNYGYTF.

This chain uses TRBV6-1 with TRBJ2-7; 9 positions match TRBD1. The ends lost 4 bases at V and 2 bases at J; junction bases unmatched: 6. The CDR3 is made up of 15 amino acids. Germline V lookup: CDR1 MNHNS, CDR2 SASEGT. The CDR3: CASSASGTGTYEQYF. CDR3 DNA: TGTGCCAGCAGTGCCTCCGGGACAGGGACCTACGAGCAGTACTTC.

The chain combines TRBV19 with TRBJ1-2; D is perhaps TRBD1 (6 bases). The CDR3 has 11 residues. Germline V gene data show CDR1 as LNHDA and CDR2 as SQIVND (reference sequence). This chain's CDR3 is CASPGTSDYTF. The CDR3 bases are TGTGCAAGTCCCGGGACATCGGACTACACCTTC.

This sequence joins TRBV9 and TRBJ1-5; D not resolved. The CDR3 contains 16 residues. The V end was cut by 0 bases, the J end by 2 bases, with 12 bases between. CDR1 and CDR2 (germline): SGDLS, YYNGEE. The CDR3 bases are TGTGCCAGCAGCGTAGACCCCCGTCCGGGCAATCAGCCCCAGCATTTT. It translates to CASSVDPRPGNQPQHF.

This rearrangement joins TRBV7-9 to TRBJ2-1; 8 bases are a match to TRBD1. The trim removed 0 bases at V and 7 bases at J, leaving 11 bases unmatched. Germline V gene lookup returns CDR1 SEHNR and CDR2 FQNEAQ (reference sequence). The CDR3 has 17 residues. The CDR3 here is CASSLAVAGGARNEQFF. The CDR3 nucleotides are TGTGCCAGCAGCTTAGCAGTCGCAGGGGGCGCTCGGAATGAGCAGTTCTTC.

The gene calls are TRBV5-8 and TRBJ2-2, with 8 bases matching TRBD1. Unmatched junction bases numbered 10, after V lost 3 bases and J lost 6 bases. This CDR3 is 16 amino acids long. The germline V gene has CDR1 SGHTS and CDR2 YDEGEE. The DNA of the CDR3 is TGTGCCAGCAGCTCCCGGACAGGGTATATTGCCGGGGAGCTGTTTTTT. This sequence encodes CASSSRTGYIAGELFF.

The CDR3 DNA reads as TGTGCCAGCAGCGTAAAAAGAGAGAAAGGCGTAAAAGGGGCGAAGAATGGCTACACCTTC. This translates into CASSVKREKGVKGAKNGYTF. V usage is TRBV11-3 and J usage is TRBJ1-2; tentatively, D is TRBD1 (5 bases). The CDR3 consists of 20 residues. Trimming took off 5 bases at V and 6 bases at J, with 34 bases between the two ends. In germline, CDR1 is SGHNT, CDR2 YENEEA.

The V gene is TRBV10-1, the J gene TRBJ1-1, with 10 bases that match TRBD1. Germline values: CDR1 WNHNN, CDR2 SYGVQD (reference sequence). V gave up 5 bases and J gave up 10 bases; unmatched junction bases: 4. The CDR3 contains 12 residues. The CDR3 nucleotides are TGCGCCAGCAGTATGGGACAGGGGCCAGCTTTCTTT. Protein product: CASSMGQGPAFF.

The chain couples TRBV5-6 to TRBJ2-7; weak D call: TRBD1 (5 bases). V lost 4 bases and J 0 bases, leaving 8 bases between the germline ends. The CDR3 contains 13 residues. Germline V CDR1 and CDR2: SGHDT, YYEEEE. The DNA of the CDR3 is TGTGCCAGCAGCCAGGACAACTCCTACGAGCAGTACTTC. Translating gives CASSQDNSYEQYF.

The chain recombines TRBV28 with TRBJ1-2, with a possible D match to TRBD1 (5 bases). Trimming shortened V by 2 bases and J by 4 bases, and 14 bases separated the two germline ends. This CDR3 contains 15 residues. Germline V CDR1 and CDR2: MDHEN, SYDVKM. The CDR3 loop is CASSLNGGLVYGYTF. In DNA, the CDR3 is TGTGCCAGCAGTTTAAACGGGGGACTGGTCTATGGCTACACCTTC.

The CDR3 nucleotides read TGTGCCAGCAGTAACGGACATAGGAGCTCCTACGAGCAGTACTTC. Amino acids: CASSNGHRSSYEQYF. The chain couples TRBV7-2 to TRBJ2-7; D may be TRBD1 (5 bases). Germline CDR1 and CDR2: SGHTA and FQGNSA. V lost 6 bases to trimming and J lost 0 bases, with 15 bases between them. There are 15 residues in the CDR3. Filled out from reference TRBV7-2 and TRBJ2-7, the complete variable domain reads GAGVSQSPSNKVTEKGKDVELRCDPISGHTALYWYRQSLGQGLEFLIYFQGNSAPDKSGLPSDRFSAERTGGSVSTLTIQRTQQEDSAVYLCASSNGHRSSYEQYFGPGTRLTVT.

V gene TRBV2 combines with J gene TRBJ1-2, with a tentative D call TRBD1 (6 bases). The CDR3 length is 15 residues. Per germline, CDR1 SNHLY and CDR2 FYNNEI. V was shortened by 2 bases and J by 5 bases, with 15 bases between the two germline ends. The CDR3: CASSERAGVDYGYTF. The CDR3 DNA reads TGTGCCAGCAGTGAACGGGCAGGGGTCGATTATGGCTACACCTTC.

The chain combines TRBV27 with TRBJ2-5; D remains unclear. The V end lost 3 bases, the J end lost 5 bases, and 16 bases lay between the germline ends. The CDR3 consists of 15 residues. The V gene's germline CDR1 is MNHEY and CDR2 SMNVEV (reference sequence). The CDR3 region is CASSLAARVSETQYF. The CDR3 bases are TGTGCCAGCAGTTTGGCGGCTAGAGTTAGTGAGACCCAGTACTTC.

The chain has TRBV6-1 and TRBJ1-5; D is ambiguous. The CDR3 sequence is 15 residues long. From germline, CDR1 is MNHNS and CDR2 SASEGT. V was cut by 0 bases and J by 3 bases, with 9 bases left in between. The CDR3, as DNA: TGTGCCAGCAGTGAAGCTGCAGTTCCCAATCAGCCCCAGCATTTT. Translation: CASSEAAVPNQPQHF.

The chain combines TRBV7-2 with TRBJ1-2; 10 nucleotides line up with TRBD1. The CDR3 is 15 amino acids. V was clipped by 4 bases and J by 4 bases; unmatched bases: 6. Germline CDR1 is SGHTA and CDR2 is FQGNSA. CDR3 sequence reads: CASSSLDRGIYGYTF. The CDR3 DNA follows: TGTGCCAGCAGCTCCCTGGACAGGGGGATCTATGGCTACACCTTC.

CDR3 in amino acids: CASSLATTGQGMNTEAFF. The DNA for the CDR3 is TGCGCCAGCAGCTTGGCTACGACAGGACAGGGAATGAACACTGAAGCTTTCTTT. The chain has TRBV5-1 and TRBJ1-1, with 8 bases aligning to TRBD1. The CDR3 totals 18 residues. Germline V gene sequence: CDR1 SGHRS, CDR2 YFSETQ. The V and J ends lost 0 bases and 0 bases, in that order; junction bases with no gene match: 10. Full variable domain (outside the CDR3, taken from reference TRBV5-1 and TRBJ1-1): KAGVTQTPRYLIKTRGQQVTLSCSPISGHRSVSWYQQTPGQGLQFLFEYFSETQRNKGNFPGRFSGRQFSNSRSEMNVSTLELGDSALYLCASSLATTGQGMNTEAFFGQGTRLTVV.